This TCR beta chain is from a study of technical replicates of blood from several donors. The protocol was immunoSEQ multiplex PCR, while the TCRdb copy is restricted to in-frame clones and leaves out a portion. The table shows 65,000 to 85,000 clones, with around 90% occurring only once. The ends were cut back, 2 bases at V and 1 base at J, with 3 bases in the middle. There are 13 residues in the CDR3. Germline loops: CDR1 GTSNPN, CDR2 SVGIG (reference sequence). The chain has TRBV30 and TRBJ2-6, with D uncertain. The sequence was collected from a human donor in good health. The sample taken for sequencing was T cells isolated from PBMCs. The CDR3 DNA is TGTGCCTGGAGTACTTCTGGGGCCAACGTCCTGACTTTC. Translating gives CAWSTSGANVLTF.